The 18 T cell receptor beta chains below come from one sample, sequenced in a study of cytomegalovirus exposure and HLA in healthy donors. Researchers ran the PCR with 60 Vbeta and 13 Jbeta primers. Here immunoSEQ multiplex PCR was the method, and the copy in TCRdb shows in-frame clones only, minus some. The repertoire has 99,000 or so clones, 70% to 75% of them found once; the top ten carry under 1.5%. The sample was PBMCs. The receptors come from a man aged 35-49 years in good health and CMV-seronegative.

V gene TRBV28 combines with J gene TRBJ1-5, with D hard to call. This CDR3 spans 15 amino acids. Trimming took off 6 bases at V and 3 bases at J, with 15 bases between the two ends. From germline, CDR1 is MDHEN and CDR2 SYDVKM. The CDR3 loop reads CASSPAGRPNQPQHF. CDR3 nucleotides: TGTGCCAGCAGCCCGGCGGGGAGACCCAATCAGCCCCAGCATTTT.

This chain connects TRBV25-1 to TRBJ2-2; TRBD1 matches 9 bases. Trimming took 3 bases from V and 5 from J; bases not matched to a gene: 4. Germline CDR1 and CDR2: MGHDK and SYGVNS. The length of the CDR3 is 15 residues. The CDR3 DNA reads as TGTGCCAGCAGTGACCGGGACAGGGAAACCGGGGAGCTGTTTTTT. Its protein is CASSDRDRETGELFF.

Here the CDR3 reads CATSRDFGRTEAFF. The CDR3, as DNA: TGTGCCACCAGCAGAGATTTCGGGAGAACTGAAGCTTTCTTT. This rearrangement joins TRBV15 to TRBJ1-1; D gene uncertain. Trimming pared 0 bases from V and 5 bases from J, leaving 10 bases between. The CDR3 covers 14 residues. The germline V gene encodes CDR1 LNHNV and CDR2 YYDKDF (reference sequence).

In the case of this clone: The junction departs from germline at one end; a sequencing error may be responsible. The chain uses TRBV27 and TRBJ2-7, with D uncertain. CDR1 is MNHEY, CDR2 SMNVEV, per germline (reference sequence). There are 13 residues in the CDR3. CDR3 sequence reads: CASSPDLSFEQYF. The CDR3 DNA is TGTGCCAGCAGCCCTGACTTGTCCTTCGAGCAGTACTTC.

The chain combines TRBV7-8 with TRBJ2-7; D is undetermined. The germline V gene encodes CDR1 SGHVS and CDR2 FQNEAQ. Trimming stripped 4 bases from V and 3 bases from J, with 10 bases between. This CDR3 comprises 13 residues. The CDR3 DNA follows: TGTGCCAGCAGCTCTAGTAGGCGCTACGAGCAGTACTTC. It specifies CASSSSRRYEQYF. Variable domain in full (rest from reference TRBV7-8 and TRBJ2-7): GAGVSQSPRYKVAKRGQDVALRCDPISGHVSLFWYQQALGQGPEFLTYFQNEAQLDKSGLPSDRFFAERPEGSVSTLKIQRTQQEDSAVYLCASSSSRRYEQYFGPGTRLTVT.

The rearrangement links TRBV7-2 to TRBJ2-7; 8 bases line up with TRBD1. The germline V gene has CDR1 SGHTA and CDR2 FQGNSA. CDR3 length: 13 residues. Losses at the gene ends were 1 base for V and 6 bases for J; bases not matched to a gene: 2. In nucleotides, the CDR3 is TGTGCCAGCAGCTTAGGGACAGGGATCGAGCAGTACTTC. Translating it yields CASSLGTGIEQYF.

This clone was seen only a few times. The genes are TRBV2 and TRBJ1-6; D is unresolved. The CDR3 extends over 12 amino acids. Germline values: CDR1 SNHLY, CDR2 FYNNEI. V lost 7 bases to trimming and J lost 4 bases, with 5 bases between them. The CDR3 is CASILYNSPLHF. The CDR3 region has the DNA TGTGCCAGCATTCTTTATAATTCACCCCTCCACTTT.

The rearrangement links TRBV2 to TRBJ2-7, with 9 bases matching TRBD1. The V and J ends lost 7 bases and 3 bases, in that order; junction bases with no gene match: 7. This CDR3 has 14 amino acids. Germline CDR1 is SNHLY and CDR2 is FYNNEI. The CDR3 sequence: CASIVGTGSYEQYF. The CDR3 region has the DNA TGTGCCAGCATCGTTGGGACAGGGAGCTACGAGCAGTACTTC.

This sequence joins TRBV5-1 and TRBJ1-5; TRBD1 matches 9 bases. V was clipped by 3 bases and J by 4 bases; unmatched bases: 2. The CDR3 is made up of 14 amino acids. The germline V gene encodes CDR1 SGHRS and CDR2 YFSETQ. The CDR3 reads CASSSGQGNQPQHF. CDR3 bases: TGCGCCAGCAGCTCGGGACAGGGAAATCAGCCCCAGCATTTT.

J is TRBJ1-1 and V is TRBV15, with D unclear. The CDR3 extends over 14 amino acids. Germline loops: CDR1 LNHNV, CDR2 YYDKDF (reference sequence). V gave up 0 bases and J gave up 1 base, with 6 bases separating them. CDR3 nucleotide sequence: TGTGCCACCAGCAGAGATTCAGGGAACACTGAAGCTTTCTTT. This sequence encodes CATSRDSGNTEAFF. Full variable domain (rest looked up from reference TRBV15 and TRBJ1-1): DAMVIQNPRYQVTQFGKPVTLSCSQTLNHNVMYWYQQKSSQAPKLLFHYYDKDFNNEADTPDNFQSRRPNTSFCFLDIRSPGLGDTAMYLCATSRDSGNTEAFFGQGTRLTVV.

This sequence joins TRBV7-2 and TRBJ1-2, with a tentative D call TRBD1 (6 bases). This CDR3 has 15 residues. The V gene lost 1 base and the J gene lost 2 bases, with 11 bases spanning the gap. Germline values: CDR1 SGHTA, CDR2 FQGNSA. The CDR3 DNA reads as TGTGCCAGCAGCTTAGTATTTCAGGGGAACTATGGCTACACCTTC. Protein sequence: CASSLVFQGNYGYTF.

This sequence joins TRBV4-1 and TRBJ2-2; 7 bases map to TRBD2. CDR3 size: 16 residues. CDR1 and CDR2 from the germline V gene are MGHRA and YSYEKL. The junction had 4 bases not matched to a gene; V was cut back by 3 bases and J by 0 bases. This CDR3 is CASSHLGLANTGELFF. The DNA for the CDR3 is TGCGCCAGCAGCCACCTAGGACTAGCGAACACCGGGGAGCTGTTTTTT.

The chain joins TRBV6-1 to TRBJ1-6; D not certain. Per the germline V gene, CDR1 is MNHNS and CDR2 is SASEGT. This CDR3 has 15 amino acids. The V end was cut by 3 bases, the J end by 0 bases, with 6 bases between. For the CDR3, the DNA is TGTGCCAGCAGTGAGGGGAGCTCCTATAATTCACCCCTCCACTTT. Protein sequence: CASSEGSSYNSPLHF.

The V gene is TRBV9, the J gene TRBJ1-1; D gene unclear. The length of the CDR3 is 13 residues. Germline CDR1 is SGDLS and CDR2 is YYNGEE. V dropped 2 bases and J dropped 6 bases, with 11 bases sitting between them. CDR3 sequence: CASSVLGGPEAFF. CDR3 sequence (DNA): TGTGCCAGCAGCGTGCTTGGAGGACCTGAAGCTTTCTTT.

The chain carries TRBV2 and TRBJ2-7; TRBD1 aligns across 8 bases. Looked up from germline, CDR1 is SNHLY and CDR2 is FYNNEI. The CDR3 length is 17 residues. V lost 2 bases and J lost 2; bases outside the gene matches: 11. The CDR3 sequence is CASSEPGGTGLTYEQYF. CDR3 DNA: TGTGCCAGCAGTGAACCAGGTGGGACAGGCCTTACCTACGAGCAGTACTTC.

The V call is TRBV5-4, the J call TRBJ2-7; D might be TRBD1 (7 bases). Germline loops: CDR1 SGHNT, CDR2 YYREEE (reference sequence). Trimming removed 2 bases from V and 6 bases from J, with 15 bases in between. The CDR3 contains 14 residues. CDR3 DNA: TGTGCCAGCAGCTTTGGCCAGGGGGGCGGCGAGCAGTACTTC. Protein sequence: CASSFGQGGGEQYF.

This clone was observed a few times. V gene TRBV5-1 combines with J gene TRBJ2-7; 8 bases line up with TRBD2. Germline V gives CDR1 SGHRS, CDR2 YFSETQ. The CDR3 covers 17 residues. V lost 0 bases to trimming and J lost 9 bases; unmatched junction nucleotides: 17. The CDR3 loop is CASSLAGRAGGVSGQYF. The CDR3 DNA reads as TGCGCCAGCAGCTTGGCAGGCCGGGCGGGAGGCGTCTCCGGGCAGTACTTC. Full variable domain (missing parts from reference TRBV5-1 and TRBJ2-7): KAGVTQTPRYLIKTRGQQVTLSCSPISGHRSVSWYQQTPGQGLQFLFEYFSETQRNKGNFPGRFSGRQFSNSRSEMNVSTLELGDSALYLCASSLAGRAGGVSGQYFGPGTRLTVT.

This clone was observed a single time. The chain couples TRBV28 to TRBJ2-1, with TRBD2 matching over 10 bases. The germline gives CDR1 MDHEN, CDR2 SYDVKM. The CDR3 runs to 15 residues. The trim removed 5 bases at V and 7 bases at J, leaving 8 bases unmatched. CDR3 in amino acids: CASSPPGLAQNEQFF. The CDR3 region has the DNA TGTGCCAGCAGTCCTCCGGGACTAGCGCAAAATGAGCAGTTCTTC.